One and the same sample provided the 22 T cell receptor beta chains below, sequenced in a study of metastatic and nonmetastatic thyroid tumors. TCRdb re-processed the PCR reads through MiXCR. The data show around 34,000 clones, with about a sixth seen just once and 3.4% held by the top ten. Each patient went into thyroid surgery without having received any treatment. The sample comprised blood. The receptors shown here come from a female donor with papillary thyroid cancer or a benign thyroid nodule (not recorded which). Some clones in this sample may be carry-over from other donors' samples.

The table lists this clone with a few counts. At one end, the junction sequence differs from germline, possibly due to a read error. The chain couples TRBV5-6 to TRBJ2-6; tentatively, D is TRBD1 (5 bases). CDR1 is SGHDT, CDR2 YYEEEE, per germline. This CDR3 is 16 amino acids long. The DNA for the CDR3 is TGTGCCAGCAGCTACTATAATCCATCTGGGGCCAACGCCCTGACTTTC. This translates into CASSYYNPSGANALTF.

This clone was seen ten or more times. The chain joins TRBV20-1 to TRBJ2-1, with a weak D call TRBD2 (5 bases). The V and J ends lost 8 bases and 2 bases respectively, with 19 bases between them. CDR1 DFQATT and CDR2 SNEGSKA come from the germline V gene (reference sequence). The CDR3 totals 15 residues. Written as DNA, the CDR3 is TGCAGTCCCTCGGTGATGGACTTTACCTACAATGAGCAGTTCTTC. Protein sequence: CSPSVMDFTYNEQFF.

The chain joins TRBV6-1 to TRBJ2-2, with TRBD2 matching over 7 bases. With 7 bases clipped from V and 14 bases from J, the junction kept 22 bases outside the gene matches. The CDR3 sequence is 16 residues long. Germline V gene sequence: CDR1 MNHNS, CDR2 SASEGT. The CDR3 sequence is CASTMFGGTNTGYLFF. Written as DNA, the CDR3 is TGTGCCAGCACCATGTTTGGAGGGACTAACACCGGGTATCTGTTTTTT.

This clone was observed many times. The chain carries TRBV12-3 or TRBV12-4 and TRBJ2-3; 8 bases line up with TRBD2. With 2 bases clipped from V and 3 bases from J, the junction kept 7 bases outside the gene matches. This CDR3 contains 16 residues. The CDR3 DNA sequence: TGTGCCAGCAGTTTAAGGCCGGGAGGGCCGACAGATACGCAGTATTTT. Protein product: CASSLRPGGPTDTQYF.

This clone has at least ten counts. The chain joins TRBV14 to TRBJ1-4; D is unclear. In germline, CDR1 is SGHDN, CDR2 FVKESK. CDR3 size: 16 residues. V shed 4 bases and J shed 11 bases, with 23 bases lying between them. In DNA, the CDR3 is TGTGCCAGCAGCCCGTCCGGTCGTCAGGATGTCGAGAAACTGTTTTTT. Translated, it gives CASSPSGRQDVEKLFF.

This clone was observed many times. This chain joins TRBV7-3 and TRBJ1-1; D is unclear. CDR1 and CDR2 from the germline V gene are SGHTA and FQGTGA. V lost 1 base and J lost 5, with 11 bases in between. This CDR3 is built from 14 residues. The CDR3 loop is CASSLNSRGTEAFF. Here the CDR3 DNA reads TGTGCCAGCAGCTTAAACAGCCGAGGAACTGAAGCTTTCTTT.

This clone was picked up many times. CDR3 bases: TGCAGTGCTAGATTGGGTTACGAGCAGTACTTC. This encodes CSARLGYEQYF. The genes are TRBV20-1 and TRBJ2-7, with D unclear. Germline V gene data show CDR1 as DFQATT and CDR2 as SNEGSKA (reference sequence). This CDR3 has 11 amino acids. V lost 2 bases and J 4 bases, leaving 6 bases between the germline ends.

Ten or more counts support this clone. The J gene is TRBJ1-3, the V gene TRBV7-9; the D is unclear. From germline, CDR1 is SEHNR and CDR2 FQNEAQ (reference sequence). The V end was cut by 3 bases, the J end by 0 bases, with 9 bases between. This CDR3 is built from 15 residues. The CDR3 nucleotides are TGTGCCAGCAGCTTGGCGGAGAGCTCTGGAAACACCATATATTTT. It specifies CASSLAESSGNTIYF.

This clone was found many times. This rearrangement joins TRBV18 to TRBJ2-6, with D possibly matching TRBD1 (5 bases). Germline-derived CDR1 and CDR2 are KGHSH and LQKENI. The CDR3 length is 16 residues. Trimming left V 2 bases short and J 3 bases short, with 11 bases between. CDR3 bases: TGTGCCAGCTCACCAGGACAACTGCGTGGGGCCAACGTCCTGACTTTC. Amino acid sequence: CASSPGQLRGANVLTF.

This clone is medium-sized. The rearrangement links TRBV12-3 or TRBV12-4 to TRBJ2-7; D gene unclear. V was pared by 5 bases and J by 3 bases, with 20 bases between. The CDR3 totals 16 residues. CDR3 nucleotide sequence: TGTGCCAGCAGTCCTCATGACCCGAAAGTCTTCTACGAGCAGTACTTC. It yields the protein CASSPHDPKVFYEQYF.

The V and J genes are TRBV5-1 and TRBJ2-3, with D tentatively TRBD1 (6 bases). The germline V and J ends were trimmed by 0 bases and 2 bases, with 7 bases remaining between them. Germline V CDR1 and CDR2: SGHRS, YFSETQ. The CDR3 has 14 residues. In DNA form, the CDR3 reads TGCGCCAGCAGCTTGGAGGGGGTCACAGATACGCAGTATTTT. It is translated as CASSLEGVTDTQYF.

This clone was detected many times. The V call is TRBV20-1, the J call TRBJ2-7; D is possibly TRBD2 (5 bases). Germline V gene sequence: CDR1 DFQATT, CDR2 SNEGSKA (reference sequence). This CDR3 has 13 amino acids. Trimming stripped 4 bases from V and 7 bases from J, with 17 bases between. CDR3 amino acids: CSAMRTGLYEQYF. The CDR3, as DNA: TGCAGTGCTATGAGGACTGGTTTATATGAGCAGTACTTC.

This clone was counted many times. This chain joins TRBV5-1 and TRBJ1-1, with TRBD1 as a possible D gene (6 bases). Per germline, CDR1 SGHRS and CDR2 YFSETQ. This CDR3 comprises 14 residues. The V gene lost 4 bases and the J gene lost 4 bases, with 14 bases spanning the gap. CDR3 in amino acids: CASSLPGQPTEAFF. CDR3 bases: TGCGCCAGCAGCCTGCCGGGACAACCCACTGAAGCTTTCTTT. Drawing the rest from reference TRBV5-1 and TRBJ1-1, the complete variable domain is KAGVTQTPRYLIKTRGQQVTLSCSPISGHRSVSWYQQTPGQGLQFLFEYFSETQRNKGNFPGRFSGRQFSNSRSEMNVSTLELGDSALYLCASSLPGQPTEAFFGQGTRLTVV.

There are many counts of this clone. This chain uses TRBV27 with TRBJ1-1, with TRBD1 matching 9 bases. The CDR3 loop spans 14 amino acids. The J segment lost 1 base and the V segment lost 6 bases, leaving 3 bases of the junction unmatched. Per germline, CDR1 MNHEY and CDR2 SMNVEV (reference sequence). The CDR3 loop is CASSRTGENTEAFF. The CDR3 DNA reads as TGTGCCAGCAGCAGGACAGGGGAGAACACTGAAGCTTTCTTT.

This clone was detected only a few times. Mismatch with germline at one junction end may stem from a read error. Within the sample, other DNA sequences also encode this same CDR3. The gene calls are TRBV6-2 or TRBV6-3 and TRBJ2-2; D is undetermined. In germline, CDR1 is MNHEY, CDR2 SVGEGT. The CDR3 consists of 14 residues. This CDR3 reads CASSYAPNTGELFF. The DNA for the CDR3 is TGTGCCAGCAGTTACGCCCCGAATACCGGGGAGCTGTTTTTT.

This clone was seen at least ten times. The sample carries other DNA sequences with the same CDR3. The gene calls are TRBV20-1 and TRBJ2-6; 7 positions agree with TRBD1. The germline V gene has CDR1 DFQATT and CDR2 SNEGSKA (reference sequence). Unmatched junction bases numbered 4, after V lost 5 bases and J lost 0 bases. The CDR3 contains 15 residues. The CDR3 DNA reads as TGCAGTGCTGTTACAGGGGACTCTGGGGCCAACGTCCTGACTTTC. Translating gives CSAVTGDSGANVLTF.

Ten or more counts support this clone. This chain joins TRBV28 and TRBJ1-1; 8 bases agree with TRBD1. CDR1 and CDR2 from the germline V gene are MDHEN and SYDVKM. CDR3 length: 13 amino acids. With 10 bases clipped from V and 4 bases from J, the junction kept 8 bases outside the gene matches. CDR3: CATRTGYGTEAFF. The CDR3 DNA follows: TGTGCCACCAGGACAGGGTATGGCACTGAAGCTTTCTTT. The whole variable domain, remainder taken from reference TRBV28 and TRBJ1-1, is DVKVTQSSRYLVKRTGEKVFLECVQDMDHENMFWYRQDPGLGLRLIYFSYDVKMKEKGDIPEGYSVSREKKERFSLILESASTNQTSMYLCATRTGYGTEAFFGQGTRLTVV.

Many counts were recorded for this clone. This rearrangement joins TRBV30 to TRBJ2-1, with TRBD2 identical over 7 bases. This CDR3 comprises 12 residues. The junction had 4 bases not matched to a gene; V was cut back by 3 bases and J by 8 bases. CDR1 GTSNPN and CDR2 SVGIG come from the germline V gene (reference sequence). The CDR3, as DNA: TGTGCCTGGAGGGGAGGGGAGGATGAGCAGTTCTTC. Encoded protein: CAWRGGEDEQFF. The entire variable domain, with the rest obtained from reference TRBV30 and TRBJ2-1, is as follows: SQTIHQWPATLVQPVGSPLSLECTVEGTSNPNLYWYRQAAGRGLQLLFYSVGIGQISSEVPQNLSASRPQDRQFILSSKKLLLSDSGFYLCAWRGGEDEQFFGPGTRLTVL.

This clone occurred many times. As DNA, the CDR3 is TGTGCCAGCAGCTTAGTCGGAAATGAGCAGTTCTTC. Its translation is CASSLVGNEQFF. The chain recombines TRBV11-3 with TRBJ2-1; D is unclear. Germline CDR1 is SGHNT and CDR2 is YENEEA. CDR3 size: 12 residues. Trimming removed 1 base from V and 7 bases from J, with 5 bases in between. The whole variable domain, filled in from reference TRBV11-3 and TRBJ2-1, reads EAGVVQSPRYKIIEKKQPVAFWCNPISGHNTLYWYLQNLGQGPELLIRYENEEAVDDSQLPKDRFSAERLKGVDSTLKIQPAELGDSAVYLCASSLVGNEQFFGPGTRLTVL.

This clone was observed many times. The CDR3 region has the DNA TGTGCCAGCAGCAGGGACTCTAGCGGGCTCTCCTACGAGCAGTACTTC. As protein: CASSRDSSGLSYEQYF. The V call is TRBV11-2, the J call TRBJ2-7; TRBD2 matches 8 bases. The trim removed 5 bases at V and 0 bases at J, leaving 9 bases unmatched. The CDR3 is 16 residues long. CDR1 is SGHAT, CDR2 FQNNGV, per germline.

This clone was detected ten times or more. Additional DNA sequences in this sample encode the identical CDR3. For the CDR3, the DNA is TGTGCCAGCTCCAGGGTTGACACCGGGGAGCTGTTTTTT. Translated, it gives CASSRVDTGELFF. The chain uses TRBV2 and TRBJ2-2, with a weak D call TRBD1 (5 bases). This CDR3 comprises 13 residues. The V gene lost 8 bases and the J gene lost 3 bases, with 10 bases spanning the gap. Germline lookup yields CDR1 SNHLY and CDR2 FYNNEI.

This clone was detected many times. The chain combines TRBV19 with TRBJ1-5, with TRBD1 identical over 10 bases. This CDR3 is built from 14 residues. Germline V lookup: CDR1 LNHDA, CDR2 SQIVND (reference sequence). Unmatched junction bases numbered 8, after V lost 9 bases and J lost 6 bases. In nucleotides, the CDR3 is TGTGCCAGCCATGGGACAGGGGTAGGTCAGCCCCAGCATTTT. As protein: CASHGTGVGQPQHF.